This entry lists 23 T cell receptor beta chains sequenced from one sample in a study of blood T cell repertoires in COVID-19. Method: immunoSEQ multiplex PCR; TCRdb's copy keeps in-frame clones and lacks some. The sample has 200,000 to 250,000 clones; over 75% are singletons. Sequencing was carried out using peripheral blood. The source is a woman in her seventies with COVID-19, enrolled during active disease.

The chain is built from TRBV9 and TRBJ2-5, with 7 bases aligning to TRBD1. CDR1 SGDLS and CDR2 YYNGEE come from the germline V gene. With 4 bases clipped from V and 7 bases from J, the junction kept 16 bases outside the gene matches. CDR3 length: 16 amino acids. The CDR3 reads CASSTSPGQTGGTQYF. Here the CDR3 DNA reads TGTGCCAGCAGCACCTCCCCGGGACAGACAGGAGGGACCCAGTACTTC.

This clone turned up a few times. The chain couples TRBV5-1 to TRBJ1-2; no clear D. The germline V gene has CDR1 SGHRS and CDR2 YFSETQ. V was trimmed by 0 bases and J by 8 bases, leaving 17 bases between them. This CDR3 contains 15 residues. The CDR3 region has the DNA TGCGCCAGCAGCTTGGATCCATCCAACTATTGGGGCTACACCTTC. Its translation: CASSLDPSNYWGYTF. The whole variable domain, filled in from reference TRBV5-1 and TRBJ1-2, reads KAGVTQTPRYLIKTRGQQVTLSCSPISGHRSVSWYQQTPGQGLQFLFEYFSETQRNKGNFPGRFSGRQFSNSRSEMNVSTLELGDSALYLCASSLDPSNYWGYTFGSGTRLTVV.

The chain links TRBV5-1 to TRBJ1-2; 7 bases align to TRBD1. There are 14 residues in the CDR3. The V and J ends lost 4 bases and 5 bases, in that order; junction bases with no gene match: 8. The V gene's germline CDR1 is SGHRS and CDR2 YFSETQ. CDR3 residues: CASSLSGTAYGYTF. As DNA, the CDR3 is TGCGCCAGCAGCCTGTCCGGGACAGCATATGGCTACACCTTC.

This rearrangement joins TRBV7-2 to TRBJ2-2; 8 bases are a match to TRBD1. Germline CDR1 reads SGHTA; CDR2 reads FQGNSA. The CDR3 is made up of 16 amino acids. Germline trimming cut 6 bases from V and 1 base from J; bases unmatched to any gene: 7. The CDR3 DNA follows: TGTGCCAGCAGTCGACAGGGGCTGGGGAACACCGGGGAGCTGTTTTTT. The encoded protein is CASSRQGLGNTGELFF.

This chain links TRBV4-3 with TRBJ1-1; perhaps TRBD1 as D (5 bases). The CDR3 consists of 13 residues. CDR1 is LGHNA, CDR2 YSLEER, per germline. Trimming took off 0 bases at V and 7 bases at J, with 9 bases between the two ends. The CDR3 region has the DNA TGCGCCAGCAGCCAAGATCGACAGCTTGAAGCTTTCTTT. Encoded protein: CASSQDRQLEAFF.

The gene calls are TRBV6-5 and TRBJ1-1, with 7 nucleotides matching TRBD1. CDR3 length: 15 residues. With 6 bases clipped from V and 5 bases from J, the junction kept 12 bases outside the gene matches. CDR1 MNHEY and CDR2 SVGAGI come from the germline V gene. The CDR3: CASRESDRAGTEAFF. The CDR3 DNA follows: TGTGCCAGCAGAGAGTCTGACAGGGCTGGGACTGAAGCTTTCTTT.

The CDR3 DNA sequence: TGCGCCAGCAGCCGAAGCGGGAGGGAGGCAGATACGCAGTATTTT. Translating gives CASSRSGREADTQYF. The gene calls are TRBV4-3 and TRBJ2-3; TRBD2 aligns across 10 bases. The CDR3 spans 15 residues. The germline V gene has CDR1 LGHNA and CDR2 YSLEER. J lost 4 bases, V lost 4 bases, and 5 bases had no gene match.

The chain joins TRBV4-2 to TRBJ2-2; a possible D gene is TRBD2 (6 bases). The germline V and J ends were trimmed by 1 base and 6 bases, with 12 bases remaining between them. CDR3 size: 15 residues. Germline CDR1 is LGHNA and CDR2 is YNFKEQ. CDR3 nucleotides: TGTGCCAGCAGCCAAGGGGCCGGGGAGGCCGGGGAGCTGTTTTTT. This encodes CASSQGAGEAGELFF.

As for this clone: The germline gene is not matched at one end of the junction; a read error may be the cause. The chain recombines TRBV15 with TRBJ1-2; D call uncertain. Germline V gene data show CDR1 as LNHNV and CDR2 as YYDKDF (reference sequence). The CDR3 totals 13 residues. The CDR3 coding sequence is TGTGCCACAGGTCGGGGAGGAGACTATGTCTACACCTTC. It codes for CATGRGGDYVYTF.

This clone has a single count. This chain joins TRBV6-5 and TRBJ1-1; D might be TRBD1 (6 bases). V dropped 7 bases and J dropped 4 bases, with 16 bases sitting between them. The CDR3 is made up of 14 amino acids. Germline V gives CDR1 MNHEY, CDR2 SVGAGI. The CDR3 loop is CASTLGGRGTEAFF. The CDR3 DNA follows: TGTGCCAGCACTCTAGGGGGTAGGGGCACTGAAGCTTTCTTT.

The genes are TRBV11-2 and TRBJ2-3, with a weak D call TRBD1 (5 bases). V was pared by 2 bases and J by 3 bases, with 6 bases between. Germline V CDR1 and CDR2: SGHAT, FQNNGV. The CDR3 totals 13 residues. The CDR3 protein is CASSLSGTDTQYF. The CDR3 DNA reads TGTGCCAGCAGCTTATCAGGGACAGATACGCAGTATTTT.

This clone was detected only once. The CDR3 nucleotides are TGTGCCGGTCAAGACAGAAGGACGAACACTGAAGCTTTCTTT. Translation: CAGQDRRTNTEAFF. The chain is built from TRBV2 and TRBJ1-1, with D perhaps TRBD1 (5 bases). The CDR3 runs 14 residues. The V gene's germline CDR1 is SNHLY and CDR2 FYNNEI. The germline V and J ends were trimmed by 11 bases and 1 base, with 17 bases remaining between them.

CDR3 coding DNA: TGCAGCGTTGAGCCAGGGGTTGGCTATGGCTACACCTTC. Its translation: CSVEPGVGYGYTF. The V gene is TRBV29-1, the J gene TRBJ1-2, with D possibly TRBD1 on 6 matching bases. With 3 bases removed from V and 4 bases from J, the gap between germline ends came to 12 bases. From germline, CDR1 is SQVTM and CDR2 ANQGSEA. The CDR3 is 13 amino acids. The full variable domain, with the rest looked up from reference TRBV29-1 and TRBJ1-2, is SAVISQKPSRDICQRGTSLTIQCQVDSQVTMMFWYRQQPGQSLTLIATANQGSEATYESGFVIDKFPISRPNLTFSTLTVSNMSPEDSSIYLCSVEPGVGYGYTFGSGTRLTVV.

The V and J genes are TRBV6-4 and TRBJ2-1, with a weak D call TRBD2 (5 bases). CDR1 is MRHNA, CDR2 SNTAGT, per germline. V lost 6 bases to trimming and J lost 0 bases, with 18 bases between them. This CDR3 contains 17 residues. CDR3 sequence: CASRKGAASSSYNEQFF. The CDR3 nucleotides are TGTGCCAGCAGGAAAGGAGCGGCCTCGAGCTCCTACAATGAGCAGTTCTTC.

This clone has just a few counts. The chain links TRBV5-1 to TRBJ1-2; D remains unclear. The germline CDR1 and CDR2 sequences are SGHRS and YFSETQ. The CDR3 contains 14 residues. V lost 0 bases to trimming and J lost 4 bases, with 10 bases between them. This CDR3 is CASSLESVAYGYTF. The CDR3 DNA is TGCGCCAGCAGCTTGGAATCAGTGGCCTATGGCTACACCTTC.

The rearrangement uses TRBV7-8 and TRBJ1-6; perhaps TRBD1 as D (6 bases). Trimming took 3 bases from V and 7 from J, leaving 19 bases between them. Germline V gene lookup returns CDR1 SGHVS and CDR2 FQNEAQ. This CDR3 is 17 amino acids long. The CDR3, as DNA: TGTGCCAGCAGCTTGGCGCCTGGGACATTAGGAAATTCACCCCTCCACTTT. Translated, it gives CASSLAPGTLGNSPLHF.

The chain is built from TRBV12-5 and TRBJ2-7; 10 nucleotides match TRBD2. The V segment lost 6 bases and the J segment 5 bases; nucleotides outside the gene matches: 10. The CDR3 sequence is 15 residues long. Per the germline V gene, CDR1 is LGHNT and CDR2 is FRNRAP. CDR3 residues: CASGMYGTSEDEQYF. The CDR3 DNA sequence: TGTGCTAGTGGCATGTATGGGACTAGCGAGGACGAGCAGTACTTC. The full variable domain, its missing parts supplied by reference TRBV12-5 and TRBJ2-7, is DARVTQTPRHKVTEMGQEVTMRCQPILGHNTVFWYRQTMMQGLELLAYFRNRAPLDDSGMPKDRFSAEMPDATLATLKIQPSEPRDSAVYFCASGMYGTSEDEQYFGPGTRLTVT.

The rearrangement joins TRBV19 to TRBJ2-5, with a possible D match to TRBD2 (6 bases). The CDR3 extends over 13 amino acids. The germline V gene has CDR1 LNHDA and CDR2 SQIVND (reference sequence). The V end was cut by 5 bases, the J end by 3 bases, with 10 bases between. The CDR3 DNA reads TGTGCCAGTAGTGGGGACTGGGAAGAGACCCAGTACTTC. It encodes CASSGDWEETQYF.

This chain connects TRBV6-2 or TRBV6-3 to TRBJ2-7; TRBD1 matches at 9 bases. The junction had 9 bases not matched to a gene; V was cut back by 5 bases and J by 4 bases. This CDR3 region has 15 residues. Germline loops: CDR1 MNHEY, CDR2 SVGEGT. The CDR3 nucleotides are TGTGCCAGCAGTGGGCTTGGGACAGGGCAATACGAGCAGTACTTC. It translates to CASSGLGTGQYEQYF.

This rearrangement joins TRBV7-6 to TRBJ1-6, with TRBD1 matching over 7 bases. J lost 4 bases, V lost 4 bases, and 4 bases had no gene match. The germline gives CDR1 SGHVS, CDR2 FNYEAQ. The CDR3 contains 15 residues. The CDR3 DNA follows: TGTGCCAGCAGCTACCGGGACAGATATAATTCACCCCTCCACTTT. Translation gives CASSYRDRYNSPLHF.

For the CDR3, the DNA is TGTGCCAGCAGCCAAGGTTCAGAGGGTTCACCCCTCCACTTT. This translates into CASSQGSEGSPLHF. The V call is TRBV3-1 (or the pseudogene TRBV3-2), the J call TRBJ1-6; D ambiguous. The V and J ends lost 1 base and 9 bases respectively, with 10 bases between them. Germline values: CDR1 LGHDT, CDR2 YNNKEL (reference sequence). The CDR3 covers 14 residues.

The chain combines TRBV7-9 with TRBJ1-5, with TRBD1 as a possible D gene (6 bases). Germline V lookup: CDR1 SEHNR, CDR2 FQNEAQ (reference sequence). There are 17 residues in the CDR3. V lost 1 base and J lost 0, with 13 bases in between. The CDR3 sequence: CASSLGTDFYSNQPQHF. CDR3 DNA sequence: TGTGCCAGCAGCTTAGGGACAGACTTTTATAGCAATCAGCCCCAGCATTTT.

The gene calls are TRBV9 and TRBJ2-2; TRBD1 is a possible D gene (5 bases). Germline CDR1 is SGDLS and CDR2 is YYNGEE. The CDR3 sequence is 14 residues long. Trimming removed 2 bases at V and 4 bases at J, with 9 bases between. CDR3 bases: TGTGCCAGCAGCGTCCAGGGTAGCACCGGGGAGCTGTTTTTT. Protein product: CASSVQGSTGELFF. Using reference TRBV9 and TRBJ2-2 for the parts outside the CDR3, the full variable domain is DSGVTQTPKHLITATGQRVTLRCSPRSGDLSVYWYQQSLDQGLQFLIQYYNGEERAKGNILERFSAQQFPDLHSELNLSSLELGDSALYFCASSVQGSTGELFFGEGSRLTVL.